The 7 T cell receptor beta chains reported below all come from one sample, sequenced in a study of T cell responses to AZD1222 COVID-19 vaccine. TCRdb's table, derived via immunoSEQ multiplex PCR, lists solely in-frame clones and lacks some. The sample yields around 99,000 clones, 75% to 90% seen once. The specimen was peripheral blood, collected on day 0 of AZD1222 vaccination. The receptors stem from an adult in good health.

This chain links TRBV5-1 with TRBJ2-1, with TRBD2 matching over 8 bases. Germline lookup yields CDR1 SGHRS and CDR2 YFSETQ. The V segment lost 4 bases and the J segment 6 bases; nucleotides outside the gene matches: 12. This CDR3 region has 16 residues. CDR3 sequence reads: CASSLLFPGGSNEQFF. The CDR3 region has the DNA TGCGCCAGCAGCCTCCTTTTTCCGGGAGGGAGCAATGAGCAGTTCTTC.

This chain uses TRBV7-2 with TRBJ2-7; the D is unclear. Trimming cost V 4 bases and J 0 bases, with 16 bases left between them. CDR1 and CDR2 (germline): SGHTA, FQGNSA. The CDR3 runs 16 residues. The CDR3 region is CASSSRRQRSSYEQYF. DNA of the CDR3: TGTGCCAGCAGCTCCCGACGGCAGCGTTCCTCCTACGAGCAGTACTTC.

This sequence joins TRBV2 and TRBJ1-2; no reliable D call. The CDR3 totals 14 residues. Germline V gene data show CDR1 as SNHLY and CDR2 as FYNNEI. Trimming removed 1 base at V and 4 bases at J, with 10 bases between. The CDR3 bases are TGTGCCAGCAGTGAAGGGGCGGTATTCTATGGCTACACCTTC. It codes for CASSEGAVFYGYTF.

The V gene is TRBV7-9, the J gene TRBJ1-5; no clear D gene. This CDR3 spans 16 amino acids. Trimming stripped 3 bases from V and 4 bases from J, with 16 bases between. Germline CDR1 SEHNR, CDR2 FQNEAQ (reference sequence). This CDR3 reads CASSFSSAGWNQPQHF. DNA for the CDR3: TGTGCCAGCAGCTTTTCTTCGGCAGGATGGAATCAGCCCCAGCATTTT.

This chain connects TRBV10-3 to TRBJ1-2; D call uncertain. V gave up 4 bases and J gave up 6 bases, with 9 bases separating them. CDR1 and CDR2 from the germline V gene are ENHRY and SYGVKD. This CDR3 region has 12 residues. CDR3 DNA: TGTGCCATCAGTGCCTACCTAGATGGCTACACCTTC. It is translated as CAISAYLDGYTF.

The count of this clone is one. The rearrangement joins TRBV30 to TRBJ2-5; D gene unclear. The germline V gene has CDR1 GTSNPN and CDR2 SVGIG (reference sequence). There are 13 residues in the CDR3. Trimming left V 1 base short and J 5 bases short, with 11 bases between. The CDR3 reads CAWSEEPTETQYF. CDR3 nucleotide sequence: TGTGCCTGGAGTGAAGAACCGACCGAGACCCAGTACTTC.

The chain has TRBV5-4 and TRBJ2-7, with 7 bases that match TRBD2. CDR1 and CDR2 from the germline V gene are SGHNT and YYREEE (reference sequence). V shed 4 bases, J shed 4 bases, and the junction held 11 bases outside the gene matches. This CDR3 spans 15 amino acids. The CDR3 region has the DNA TGTGCCAGCAGCCTCCCCGGAGCGGGGTCATACGAGCAGTACTTC. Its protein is CASSLPGAGSYEQYF.